Following are 30 T cell receptor beta chains from one sample sequenced in a study of glioma-infiltrating T cells. Amplification of TCR alpha and beta CDR3 regions from RNA used iRepertoire nested multiplex PCR. TCRdb fed the multiplex PCR reads into MiXCR, producing one record per CDR3 protein. The data contain fewer than 55,000 distinct CDR3 sequences, approximately 20% of them singletons. Sequencing was done on a sample of glioma tissue, nonneoplastic brain tissue, or PBMCs (not recorded which). The source of these receptors is a human donor with low-grade glioma or glioblastoma, undergoing nonglioma brain surgery, or in good health (not recorded which).

This clonotype was found many times. The V and J genes are TRBV18 and TRBJ1-2; D unresolved. The CDR3 runs 13 residues. The V end lost 1 base, the J end lost 7 bases, and 10 bases lay between the germline ends. Per germline, CDR1 KGHSH and CDR2 LQKENI. The CDR3 sequence is CASSPRTASGYTF. CDR3 nucleotide sequence: TGTGCCAGCTCACCACGTACGGCCTCTGGCTACACCTTC.

The rearrangement links TRBV11-3 to TRBJ2-5; TRBD2 is a possible D gene (5 bases). V was pared by 6 bases and J by 5 bases, with 19 bases between. This CDR3 has 15 residues. Germline V lookup: CDR1 SGHNT, CDR2 YENEEA. The CDR3: CASSFSRGKGETQYF. DNA of the CDR3: TGTGCCAGCAGTTTTTCCCGGGGTAAAGGGGAGACCCAGTACTTC.

The chain recombines TRBV7-2 with TRBJ2-7; TRBD1 is a possible D gene (7 bases). V lost 5 bases and J 4 bases, leaving 15 bases between the germline ends. The CDR3 totals 14 residues. Germline CDR1 reads SGHTA; CDR2 reads FQGNSA. The CDR3 protein is CASSPRGAEYEQYF. In DNA form, the CDR3 reads TGTGCCAGCAGCCCCAGGGGGGCTGAATACGAGCAGTACTTC.

This clonotype occurred many times. The CDR3 sequence: CSASPGLPTSYEQYF. CDR3 DNA sequence: TGCAGTGCGTCTCCGGGACTCCCGACGTCCTACGAGCAGTACTTC. The rearrangement uses TRBV20-1 and TRBJ2-7, with D tentatively TRBD2 (6 bases). This CDR3 contains 15 residues. CDR1 and CDR2 (germline): DFQATT, SNEGSKA (reference sequence). V dropped 6 bases and J dropped 1 base, with 19 bases sitting between them.

In the case of this clonotype: This may come from a read error, since a much larger clone is one base off. This chain links TRBV5-1 with TRBJ1-1, with 9 bases that match TRBD1. Germline V gene lookup returns CDR1 SGHRS and CDR2 YFSETQ. The CDR3 loop spans 15 amino acids. CDR3 protein: CAGSSGTGRNTEAFF. The CDR3 region has the DNA TGCGCCGGCAGCTCCGGGACAGGGCGCAACACTGAAGCTTTCTTT. The full variable domain, its missing parts supplied by reference TRBV5-1 and TRBJ1-1, is KAGVTQTPRYLIKTRGQQVTLSCSPISGHRSVSWYQQTPGQGLQFLFEYFSETQRNKGNFPGRFSGRQFSNSRSEMNVSTLELGDSALYLCAGSSGTGRNTEAFFGQGTRLTVV.

The chain combines TRBV20-1 with TRBJ2-7; no definite D call. The ends were cut back, 3 bases at V and 3 bases at J, with 6 bases in the middle. Germline V gives CDR1 DFQATT, CDR2 SNEGSKA (reference sequence). The CDR3 covers 11 residues. Written as DNA, the CDR3 is TGCAGTGCTAGGTATAACTACGAGCAGTACTTC. Translation gives CSARYNYEQYF.

On this clonotype: One end of the junction is discordant with germline, which a read error may explain. V gene TRBV28 combines with J gene TRBJ2-2, with D tentatively TRBD2 (5 bases). Germline V lookup: CDR1 MDHEN, CDR2 SYDVKM. CDR3 length equals 14 residues. The CDR3, as DNA: TGTGCCTGCAGTGTTACACGGGGTAGCGGGGAGCTGTTTTTT. This gives the protein CACSVTRGSGELFF.

This clonotype was counted at least ten times. The V call is TRBV2, the J call TRBJ2-1; D not certain. V was cut by 4 bases and J by 0 bases, with 7 bases left in between. This CDR3 is built from 14 residues. The V gene's germline CDR1 is SNHLY and CDR2 FYNNEI. Here the CDR3 reads CASSAPGSYNEQFF. The CDR3 nucleotides are TGTGCCAGCAGTGCTCCGGGCTCCTACAATGAGCAGTTCTTC.

This clonotype was counted ten times or more. The V call is TRBV4-1, the J call TRBJ1-2, with D tentatively TRBD1 (6 bases). Between the trimmed V and J ends, which lost 3 bases and 2 bases, there was a span of 10 bases. The CDR3 is 14 residues long. From germline, CDR1 is MGHRA and CDR2 YSYEKL. The DNA of the CDR3 is TGCGCCAGCAGCCAGGGACAAACGAACTATGGCTACACCTTC. This encodes CASSQGQTNYGYTF.

The V call is TRBV9, the J call TRBJ1-3; 8 nucleotides agree with TRBD1. The CDR3 contains 15 residues. CDR1 and CDR2 (germline): SGDLS, YYNGEE. The J segment lost 4 bases and the V segment lost 5 bases, leaving 8 bases of the junction unmatched. This chain's CDR3 is CASSRQSGGGNTIYF. The CDR3 DNA follows: TGTGCCAGCAGTCGACAGTCAGGGGGCGGAAACACCATATATTTT.

The chain uses TRBV7-9 and TRBJ2-7; 7 nucleotides align to TRBD1. There are 13 residues in the CDR3. Per germline, CDR1 SEHNR and CDR2 FQNEAQ (reference sequence). The CDR3 reads CVSSLQGVYEQYV. In nucleotides, the CDR3 is TGTGTTAGCAGCTTGCAGGGGGTCTACGAGCAGTACGTC.

This clonotype came up many times. The chain has TRBV7-2 and TRBJ2-7, with no clear D. The V end lost 4 bases, the J end lost 6 bases, and 13 bases lay between the germline ends. The CDR3 is 13 residues long. Germline CDR1 is SGHTA and CDR2 is FQGNSA. CDR3 protein: CASSSEGRSEQYF. The CDR3 nucleotides read TGTGCCAGCAGCTCAGAAGGGCGTTCCGAGCAGTACTTC.

A note on this clonotype: A clone one base away is much larger, so this may be a read error. V usage is TRBV4-1 and J usage is TRBJ2-1; D is possibly TRBD2 (7 bases). V dropped 4 bases and J dropped 9 bases, with 16 bases sitting between them. Per germline, CDR1 MGHRA and CDR2 YSYEKL. This CDR3 has 14 amino acids. Written as DNA, the CDR3 is TGCGCCAGCAGCCCTACTAGAGGGGGGGCTGAGCAGTTCTTC. The encoded protein is CASSPTRGGAEQFF.

The sample holds many counts of this clonotype. The chain recombines TRBV2 with TRBJ1-2; no definite D call. V was trimmed by 3 bases and J by 2 bases, leaving 10 bases between them. The CDR3 has 14 residues. Germline CDR1 SNHLY, CDR2 FYNNEI. The CDR3 DNA reads as TGTGCCAGCAGTGATTACGCACAGAACTATGGCTACACCTTC. This encodes CASSDYAQNYGYTF.

This clonotype was detected ten times or more. V gene TRBV28 combines with J gene TRBJ2-7, with D uncertain. The CDR3 totals 13 residues. The V end lost 5 bases, the J end lost 3 bases, and 11 bases lay between the germline ends. Germline V gives CDR1 MDHEN, CDR2 SYDVKM. CDR3 DNA: TGTGCCAGCAGTCCCCAAAATATCTACGAGCAGTACTTC. It codes for CASSPQNIYEQYF.

This clonotype showed up many times. The chain employs TRBV5-1 and TRBJ2-1; tentatively, D is TRBD1 (6 bases). The CDR3 has 14 residues. Germline CDR1 is SGHRS and CDR2 is YFSETQ. Trimming took off 1 base at V and 7 bases at J, with 12 bases between the two ends. The CDR3 loop reads CASSLYRAGNEQFF. The CDR3 DNA is TGCGCCAGCAGCTTGTACAGGGCCGGGAATGAGCAGTTCTTC.

With regard to this clonotype: It may be a read error: a sequence one base away is much more abundant. V and J are TRBV2 and TRBJ2-1; tentative D call: TRBD1 (5 bases). The CDR3 spans 13 residues. Germline CDR1 and CDR2: SNHLY and FYNNEI. Here the CDR3 reads CAIVRGSYNEQLF. In DNA, the CDR3 is TGTGCCATCGTAAGGGGCTCCTACAATGAGCAGCTCTTC. Filled out from reference TRBV2 and TRBJ2-1, the complete variable domain reads EPEVTQTPSHQVTQMGQEVILRCVPISNHLYFYWYRQILGQKVEFLVSFYNNEISEKSEIFDDQFSVERPDGSNFTLKIRSTKLEDSAMYFCAIVRGSYNEQLFGPGTRLTVL.

Details on this clonotype: The junction departs from germline at one end; a sequencing error may be responsible. V and J are TRBV18 and TRBJ2-1; possibly TRBD1 or TRBD2 for D (5 bases each). Germline CDR1 reads KGHSH; CDR2 reads LQKENI. The CDR3 totals 15 residues. The CDR3 reads CASSPRSGTDNEQLF. CDR3 DNA: TGTGCCAGCTCACCACGATCGGGGACGGATAATGAGCAGCTCTTC.

The chain employs TRBV6-6 and TRBJ2-2, with D unresolved. CDR1 and CDR2 (germline): MNHNY, SVGAGI (reference sequence). V gave up 7 bases and J gave up 2 bases, with 8 bases separating them. The CDR3 sequence is 13 residues long. The CDR3 is CASIRKNTGELFF. The CDR3 DNA reads as TGTGCCAGCATACGAAAAAACACCGGGGAGCTGTTTTTT.

The V call is TRBV28, the J call TRBJ1-5, with 7 bases identical to TRBD1. Per germline, CDR1 MDHEN and CDR2 SYDVKM. The CDR3 contains 13 residues. V was clipped by 6 bases and J by 1 base; unmatched bases: 0. CDR3 in DNA: TGTGCCAGCAGAGGGGGCAGCAATCAGCCCCAGCATTTT. As protein: CASRGGSNQPQHF.

Many counts were recorded for this clonotype. The chain has TRBV20-1 and TRBJ1-1; D gene ambiguous. The CDR3 extends over 13 amino acids. V lost 6 bases and J 1 base, leaving 12 bases between the germline ends. CDR1 DFQATT and CDR2 SNEGSKA come from the germline V gene (reference sequence). The CDR3 sequence is CSAIKSANTEAFF. Written as DNA, the CDR3 is TGCAGTGCCATTAAAAGTGCGAACACTGAAGCTTTCTTT.

Comment on this clonotype: A clone one base away is much larger, so this may be a read error. V is TRBV19 and J is TRBJ1-2; D is ambiguous. The V gene's germline CDR1 is LNHDA and CDR2 SQIVND (reference sequence). The CDR3 totals 14 residues. Trimming removed 4 bases at V and 6 bases at J, with 15 bases between. DNA for the CDR3: TGTGCCAGTAGTAGCCTACAGCCCGGGGATGGCTACACCTTC. Amino acid sequence: CASSSLQPGDGYTF.

By share of the sample, this clonotype is medium-sized (0.01 to 0.1%). J is TRBJ1-1 and V is TRBV6-6; D uncertain. The CDR3 runs 14 residues. The germline V gene has CDR1 MNHNY and CDR2 SVGAGI (reference sequence). Trimming shortened V by 0 bases and J by 5 bases, and 10 bases separated the two germline ends. The CDR3 DNA sequence: TGTGCCAGCAGTTACTCGATGGGCTCAACTGAAGCTTTCTTT. Residues: CASSYSMGSTEAFF.

This clonotype was counted many times. V is TRBV2 and J is TRBJ2-7, with D possibly TRBD1 on 6 matching bases. The CDR3 is 14 amino acids. Trimming removed 6 bases at V and 5 bases at J, with 17 bases between. The germline gives CDR1 SNHLY, CDR2 FYNNEI. CDR3 amino acids: CASSPTGRWNEQYF. CDR3 nucleotides: TGTGCCAGCAGCCCAACAGGGAGATGGAACGAGCAGTACTTC.

There are many counts of this clonotype. The V gene is TRBV18, the J gene TRBJ1-2, with TRBD1 matching over 8 bases. This CDR3 has 13 residues. Trimming cost V 1 base and J 8 bases; bases outside gene matches: 3. The germline V gene has CDR1 KGHSH and CDR2 LQKENI. This chain's CDR3 is CASSPQQGDGYTF. DNA for the CDR3: TGTGCCAGCTCACCACAACAGGGGGACGGCTACACCTTC. The variable domain in full, with the rest retrieved from reference TRBV18 and TRBJ1-2, is NAGVMQNPRHLVRRRGQEARLRCSPMKGHSHVYWYRQLPEEGLKFMVYLQKENIIDESGMPKERFSAEFPKEGPSILRIQQVVRGDSAAYFCASSPQQGDGYTFGSGTRLTVV.

This clonotype has ten or more counts. The CDR3 DNA reads TGCGCCAGCAGCCATAGATACGCCAGGGAAAATGAGCAGTTCTTC. Protein: CASSHRYARENEQFF. The chain carries TRBV4-3 and TRBJ2-1; D perhaps matches TRBD1 (5 bases). Germline CDR1 reads LGHNA; CDR2 reads YSLEER. The CDR3 length is 15 residues. V was clipped by 3 bases and J by 7 bases, with 16 bases between them.

This clonotype was seen a few times. The chain carries TRBV10-3 and TRBJ1-2; perhaps TRBD1 as D (6 bases). This CDR3 spans 16 amino acids. The germline CDR1 and CDR2 sequences are ENHRY and SYGVKD. Trimming took off 0 bases at V and 6 bases at J, with 17 bases between the two ends. The CDR3 DNA is TGTGCCATCAGTGAGTCGCGGACAGCCCTCAAGGATGGCTACACCTTC. Encoded protein: CAISESRTALKDGYTF.

This clonotype was detected ten times or more. The V gene is TRBV20-1, the J gene TRBJ1-2, with TRBD1 identical over 8 bases. Unmatched junction bases numbered 8, after V lost 0 bases and J lost 5 bases. The CDR3 totals 15 residues. Germline V gene lookup returns CDR1 DFQATT and CDR2 SNEGSKA (reference sequence). CDR3 nucleotides: TGCAGTGCTAGAGATTTCGGACAGGGATATTATGGCTACACCTTC. Encoded protein: CSARDFGQGYYGYTF.

This clonotype has a count of ten or more. The chain combines TRBV20-1 with TRBJ1-1, with a possible D match to TRBD1 (6 bases). Trimming pared 6 bases from V and 2 bases from J, leaving 13 bases between. Germline CDR1 and CDR2: DFQATT and SNEGSKA (reference sequence). The CDR3 sequence is 13 residues long. CDR3 region: CSAFRGGNTEAFF. The CDR3 DNA reads TGCAGTGCATTCAGGGGAGGCAACACTGAAGCTTTCTTT.

This clonotype was counted at least ten times. The genes are TRBV9 and TRBJ1-1; D gene uncertain. Trimming left V 1 base short and J 0 bases short, with 4 bases between. The CDR3 runs to 13 residues. CDR1 is SGDLS, CDR2 YYNGEE, per germline. For the CDR3, the DNA is TGTGCCAGCAGCGTAATCATGAACACTGAAGCTTTCTTT. Protein sequence: CASSVIMNTEAFF.